The 30 T cell receptor beta chains below were found in one sample sequenced in a study of tumour-infiltrating T cells in Burkitt lymphoma (dated by TCRdb to about 2020). The library was made by the immunoSEQ multiplex PCR assay. Drawn from immuneACCESS, this table holds only the in-frame rearrangements with V and J called that TCRdb kept. Clones are partly lost; checked studies trace under half to an unresolved V gene and leave the rest unexplained. Counted in this sample were around 2,400 clones; approximately 81% of them appeared once. The leading ten clones occupy roughly 7.4% of the sample. Sample: tumor tissue. These TCRs come from a human donor with diffuse large B-cell lymphoma.

This clone is deemed large. The chain carries TRBV2 and TRBJ2-7, with a weak D call TRBD2 (6 bases). The CDR3 has 15 amino acids. The V and J ends lost 5 bases and 3 bases respectively, with 17 bases between them. CDR1 and CDR2 from the germline V gene are SNHLY and FYNNEI. CDR3 DNA: TGTGCCAGCAGTCGGGGGTCGGACTACATCTACGAGCAGTACTTC. This gives the protein CASSRGSDYIYEQYF. The whole variable domain, filled in from reference TRBV2 and TRBJ2-7, reads EPEVTQTPSHQVTQMGQEVILRCVPISNHLYFYWYRQILGQKVEFLVSFYNNEISEKSEIFDDQFSVERPDGSNFTLKIRSTKLEDSAMYFCASSRGSDYIYEQYFGPGTRLTVT.

The chain combines TRBV30 with TRBJ1-2; D remains ambiguous. Per germline, CDR1 GTSNPN and CDR2 SVGIG (reference sequence). V lost 0 bases, J lost 4 bases, and 18 bases lay in between. The length of the CDR3 is 16 residues. The CDR3 loop is CAWSVLGPPSSYGYTF. Here the CDR3 DNA reads TGTGCCTGGAGTGTACTAGGGCCCCCAAGCAGCTATGGCTACACCTTC.

The V call is TRBV18, the J call TRBJ1-5; D not resolved. The germline gives CDR1 KGHSH, CDR2 LQKENI. The CDR3 sequence is 13 residues long. V was pared by 2 bases and J by 2 bases, with 4 bases between. CDR3 nucleotides: TGTGCCAGCTCACCAGATCGCAATCAGCCCCAGCATTTT. It specifies CASSPDRNQPQHF.

As concerns this clone: Within the sample, other DNA sequences also encode this same CDR3. The rearrangement uses TRBV14 and TRBJ2-7; D is undetermined. CDR1 and CDR2 from the germline V gene are SGHDN and FVKESK. The CDR3 is 13 amino acids. The V gene lost 5 bases and the J gene lost 0 bases, with 8 bases spanning the gap. The CDR3 nucleotides read TGTGCCAGCAGCTGGGCGGACTCCTACGAGCAGTACTTC. This sequence encodes CASSWADSYEQYF. The complete variable domain, with remaining parts taken from reference TRBV14 and TRBJ2-7, reads EAGVTQFPSHSVIEKGQTVTLRCDPISGHDNLYWYRRVMGKEIKFLLHFVKESKQDESGMPNNRFLAERTGGTYSTLKVQPAELEDSGVYFCASSWADSYEQYFGPGTRLTVT.

This chain connects TRBV27 to TRBJ2-1, with D possibly being TRBD1 or TRBD2 (5 bases each). This CDR3 contains 11 residues. The V end lost 7 bases, the J end lost 9 bases, and 10 bases lay between the germline ends. The germline V gene encodes CDR1 MNHEY and CDR2 SMNVEV (reference sequence). The CDR3, as DNA: TGTGCCAGCATGTGGGGGAGTGAGCAGTTCTTC. This encodes CASMWGSEQFF.

This clone rates as large. The rearrangement links TRBV19 to TRBJ1-2; TRBD1 matches at 9 bases. The CDR3 has 18 residues. The germline CDR1 and CDR2 sequences are LNHDA and SQIVND (reference sequence). The trim removed 4 bases at V and 6 bases at J, leaving 18 bases unmatched. The CDR3 reads CASSRLGQGTRRSHGYTF. DNA of the CDR3: TGTGCCAGTAGTAGACTCGGACAGGGGACCCGACGATCGCATGGCTACACCTTC.

The chain employs TRBV7-2 and TRBJ1-2, with TRBD1 matching over 7 bases. The CDR3 spans 15 residues. The V gene end was trimmed by 5 bases and the J gene end by 8 bases; junction bases not matched to a gene: 14. Germline values: CDR1 SGHTA, CDR2 FQGNSA. CDR3 sequence: CASSAAGQPNRGYTF. The CDR3 DNA sequence: TGTGCCAGCAGCGCCGCGGGACAGCCTAATCGGGGCTACACCTTC.

The V and J genes are TRBV6-6 and TRBJ2-4; possibly TRBD1 or TRBD2 for D (6 bases each). CDR3 length: 13 residues. Per the germline V gene, CDR1 is MNHNY and CDR2 is SVGAGI (reference sequence). V dropped 4 bases and J dropped 12 bases, with 16 bases sitting between them. CDR3 coding DNA: TGTGCCAGCAGTTTCGAAGGGGGGAATAGTCAGTACTTC. Encoded protein: CASSFEGGNSQYF.

The table lists this clone with a few counts. The gene calls are TRBV29-1 and TRBJ1-2; TRBD1 matches at 7 bases. CDR3 length: 12 amino acids. Germline V gene lookup returns CDR1 SQVTM and CDR2 ANQGSEA. The V segment lost 7 bases and the J segment 3 bases; nucleotides outside the gene matches: 5. Written as DNA, the CDR3 is TGCAGCGGAGGGGGCCGTGACTATGGCTACACCTTC. Its translation is CSGGGRDYGYTF.

The rearrangement joins TRBV7-8 to TRBJ2-5; TRBD1 aligns across 10 bases. V was pared by 1 base and J by 5 bases, with 4 bases of the junction left unmatched. The CDR3 covers 15 residues. The germline V gene has CDR1 SGHVS and CDR2 FQNEAQ. The CDR3 sequence: CASSLVTGGAETQYF. In DNA form, the CDR3 reads TGTGCCAGCAGCTTAGTGACAGGGGGCGCGGAGACCCAGTACTTC.

V usage is TRBV27 and J usage is TRBJ1-2; D might be TRBD1 (6 bases). In germline, CDR1 is MNHEY, CDR2 SMNVEV (reference sequence). This CDR3 comprises 13 residues. V lost 1 base, J lost 5 bases, and 8 bases lay in between. In nucleotides, the CDR3 is TGTGCCAGCAGTTTATTAGGGGGGTATGGCTACACCTTC. Amino acid sequence: CASSLLGGYGYTF.

The chain is built from TRBV7-2 and TRBJ2-5; D is perhaps TRBD2 (7 bases). CDR1 and CDR2 from the germline V gene are SGHTA and FQGNSA. V gave up 5 bases and J gave up 1 base, with 8 bases separating them. CDR3 size: 13 residues. Here the CDR3 DNA reads TGTGCCAGCAGCCGGGGGGCCCAAGAGACCCAGTACTTC. This gives the protein CASSRGAQETQYF. The full variable domain, rest sourced from reference TRBV7-2 and TRBJ2-5, is GAGVSQSPSNKVTEKGKDVELRCDPISGHTALYWYRQSLGQGLEFLIYFQGNSAPDKSGLPSDRFSAERTGGSVSTLTIQRTQQEDSAVYLCASSRGAQETQYFGPGTRLLVL.

Within the sample, this clone is large. The chain recombines TRBV4-3 with TRBJ1-5, with D unclear. V dropped 0 bases and J dropped 2 bases, with 11 bases sitting between them. Germline CDR1 reads LGHNA; CDR2 reads YSLEER. CDR3 size: 16 residues. CDR3 sequence (DNA): TGCGCCAGCAGCCAAGATTTGGGGTCGGGCAATCAGCCCCAGCATTTT. Protein sequence: CASSQDLGSGNQPQHF.

This clone came up a few times. This sequence joins TRBV5-1 and TRBJ2-5; 7 bases agree with TRBD2. The V gene's germline CDR1 is SGHRS and CDR2 YFSETQ. J lost 4 bases, V lost 2 bases, and 8 bases had no gene match. CDR3 length equals 15 residues. The DNA of the CDR3 is TGCGCCAGCAGCTTCGGACTAGGGACGGTAGAGACCCAGTACTTC. Translated: CASSFGLGTVETQYF.

The chain links TRBV29-1 to TRBJ1-6; D unclear. Germline V gives CDR1 SQVTM, CDR2 ANQGSEA. Trimming took off 7 bases at V and 7 bases at J, with 14 bases between the two ends. This CDR3 is built from 13 residues. The CDR3 here is CSAGVDANSPLHF. The CDR3 DNA sequence: TGCAGCGCCGGAGTTGACGCGAATTCACCCCTCCACTTT.

The chain employs TRBV7-3 and TRBJ2-2; D is ambiguous. V was cut by 1 base and J by 3 bases, with 9 bases left in between. This CDR3 spans 15 amino acids. Germline-derived CDR1 and CDR2 are SGHTA and FQGTGA. In DNA, the CDR3 is TGTGCCAGCAGCTTAAAAGGACGGTACACCGGGGAGCTGTTTTTT. Translating it yields CASSLKGRYTGELFF.

CDR3 region: CAWSRPPQGGYTF. DNA of the CDR3: TGTGCCTGGAGCCGACCCCCACAGGGTGGCTACACCTTC. The chain has TRBV30 and TRBJ1-2; D perhaps matches TRBD1 (6 bases). Germline CDR1 reads GTSNPN; CDR2 reads SVGIG (reference sequence). V lost 3 bases to trimming and J lost 7 bases, with 15 bases between them. This CDR3 has 13 amino acids.

The chain joins TRBV5-1 to TRBJ2-2; D uncertain. CDR3 length: 14 residues. V lost 4 bases to trimming and J lost 4 bases, with 11 bases between them. Germline loops: CDR1 SGHRS, CDR2 YFSETQ. DNA of the CDR3: TGCGCCAGCAGCCGGGCCATTACCACCGGGGAGCTGTTTTTT. Translated, it gives CASSRAITTGELFF.

This rearrangement joins TRBV27 to TRBJ2-5, with 14 bases that match TRBD2. J lost 5 bases, V lost 6 bases, and 5 bases had no gene match. This CDR3 has 15 amino acids. Germline CDR1 is MNHEY and CDR2 is SMNVEV (reference sequence). The CDR3 protein is CASRRLAGGRETQYF. The CDR3 DNA is TGTGCCAGCAGAAGACTAGCGGGGGGGCGGGAGACCCAGTACTTC.

This clone was detected once. The chain uses TRBV30 and TRBJ2-2; TRBD2 agrees at 7 bases. Trimming at V came to 4 bases and at J to 0 bases, leaving 8 bases not matched to a gene. CDR1 and CDR2 from the germline V gene are GTSNPN and SVGIG (reference sequence). The CDR3 consists of 16 residues. This CDR3 is CAWIGEGTPNTGELFF. The CDR3 DNA follows: TGTGCCTGGATAGGGGAGGGTACGCCGAACACCGGGGAGCTGTTTTTT.

A note on this clone: One end of the junction is discordant with germline, which a read error may explain. V usage is TRBV6-1 and J usage is TRBJ1-6; D is uncertain. In germline, CDR1 is MNHNS, CDR2 SASEGT. The CDR3 consists of 12 residues. CDR3 residues: CASSEAPRVVDF. CDR3 DNA sequence: TGTGCCAGCAGTGAAGCGCCGCGTGTAGTTGACTTT.

V usage is TRBV5-1 and J usage is TRBJ1-1; the match to TRBD1 covers 12 bases. The CDR3 totals 16 residues. After removal of 0 bases from V and 10 bases from J, the junction contained 10 bases not matched to a gene. Germline V CDR1 and CDR2: SGHRS, YFSETQ. The CDR3 region is CASSLAGTGGPLGAFF. The DNA for the CDR3 is TGCGCCAGCAGCTTGGCCGGGACAGGGGGCCCCCTTGGAGCTTTCTTT.

The chain employs TRBV30 and TRBJ1-1; 7 positions agree with TRBD1. The CDR3 runs to 15 residues. In germline, CDR1 is GTSNPN, CDR2 SVGIG (reference sequence). V gave up 4 bases and J gave up 0 bases; unmatched junction bases: 8. CDR3 sequence (DNA): TGTGCCTGGACAAGCTCGACAGGGATGAACACTGAAGCTTTCTTT. Protein sequence: CAWTSSTGMNTEAFF.

The chain carries TRBV5-1 and TRBJ2-7, with TRBD1 identical over 10 bases. Germline values: CDR1 SGHRS, CDR2 YFSETQ. V shed 2 bases, J shed 6 bases, and the junction held 11 bases outside the gene matches. The CDR3 length is 16 residues. This CDR3 is CASSFIRDRGQGEQYF. The CDR3, as DNA: TGCGCCAGCAGCTTTATCCGAGACAGGGGGCAAGGCGAGCAGTACTTC.

The chain has TRBV27 and TRBJ1-6; no clear D. CDR1 and CDR2 (germline): MNHEY, SMNVEV (reference sequence). The CDR3 spans 14 residues. V lost 3 bases and J 4 bases, leaving 7 bases between the germline ends. CDR3 DNA sequence: TGTGCCAGCAGTTTCACCCTATATAATTCACCCCTCCACTTT. This translates into CASSFTLYNSPLHF.

The rearrangement joins TRBV7-9 to TRBJ1-1; no firm D call. CDR3 length: 14 amino acids. Trimming took 3 bases from V and 1 from J, leaving 9 bases between them. Germline assignment: CDR1 SEHNR and CDR2 FQNEAQ (reference sequence). The CDR3 here is CASSFGTANTEAFF. The CDR3 DNA reads TGTGCCAGCAGCTTTGGCACAGCGAACACTGAAGCTTTCTTT.

The chain recombines TRBV25-1 with TRBJ2-1; D perhaps matches TRBD2 (7 bases). V lost 7 bases to trimming and J lost 2 bases, with 12 bases between them. The CDR3 sequence is 14 residues long. The germline gives CDR1 MGHDK, CDR2 SYGVNS. In DNA, the CDR3 is TGTGCCAGCACAGGGCGGGGGCCCTACAATGAGCAGTTCTTC. Its protein is CASTGRGPYNEQFF.

V usage is TRBV4-3 and J usage is TRBJ2-5, with 8 bases identical to TRBD2. The CDR3 length is 15 residues. CDR1 and CDR2 (germline): LGHNA, YSLEER. Germline trimming cut 1 base from V and 7 bases from J; bases unmatched to any gene: 8. The CDR3 DNA follows: TGCGCCAGCAGCCAAGCGATTACGGGGGGGGTGACCCAGTACTTC. Residues: CASSQAITGGVTQYF.

The V and J genes are TRBV7-6 and TRBJ1-1; no reliable D call. CDR3 length: 13 residues. The germline V gene has CDR1 SGHVS and CDR2 FNYEAQ. V lost 3 bases and J 3 bases, leaving 8 bases between the germline ends. The CDR3 region is CASSFGPDTEAFF. The CDR3 DNA follows: TGTGCCAGCAGCTTTGGGCCAGACACTGAAGCTTTCTTT.

The chain is built from TRBV9 and TRBJ2-5, with 7 bases lining up with TRBD2. Germline-derived CDR1 and CDR2 are SGDLS and YYNGEE. This CDR3 is 14 amino acids long. The J segment lost 3 bases and the V segment lost 3 bases, leaving 5 bases of the junction unmatched. This chain's CDR3 is CASSAVGGKETQYF. DNA of the CDR3: TGTGCCAGCAGCGCCGTGGGAGGGAAAGAGACCCAGTACTTC.